This T cell receptor beta chain is drawn from a study of OX40 agonist ivuxolimab in advanced cancers. In the study overall: Six ivuxolimab dose levels, 0.01 to 10 mg/kg, were given intravenously every 2 weeks. Prior checkpoint blockade (anti-PD-1, anti-PD-L1 or anti-CTLA-4) was permitted; approximately 40% had it.

In germline, CDR1 is SQVTM, CDR2 ANQGSEA. The V gene lost 6 bases and the J gene lost 2 bases, with 14 bases spanning the gap. The CDR3 totals 13 residues. Exclusion applied to patients with autoimmune disease history or systemic immunosuppression. TCRdb keeps only in-frame clones here, not all; method: immunoSEQ multiplex PCR. Among 65,000 or so clones listed, approximately 86% were seen once. This chain links TRBV29-1 with TRBJ2-7; TRBD2 is a possible D gene (6 bases). The material sequenced was CD4+ or CD8+ T cells sorted from blood, taken in a trial of the OX40 agonist ivuxolimab. The receptor was isolated from an adult with an advanced solid tumor such as melanoma, head and neck, liver or kidney cancer. CDR3 region: CSVSEGRAYEQYF. In DNA form, the CDR3 reads TGCAGCGTATCGGAGGGACGGGCCTACGAGCAGTACTTC.